This TCR beta chain was sequenced during a study of T-cell memory formation after mild COVID-19. Overall study findings and caveats: The study found contracting CD4+ clones mainly in CM and EM and contracting CD8+ clones in EMRA.

The V gene lost 5 bases and the J gene lost 6 bases, with 16 bases spanning the gap. The CDR3 has 15 residues. Germline V CDR1 and CDR2: SGHTA, FQGNSA. The authors produced TCR alpha and TCR beta cDNA libraries with sample barcodes and UMIs by 5'RACE using constant-segment primers. MiXCR, applied by TCRdb to the 5' RACE reads, yields one record per CDR3 protein. Counted here are hundreds of thousands of distinct CDR3 sequences, just over 15% occurring once; the ten biggest clones make up 2.1%. This clonotype was seen only a few times. Its cognate antigen is unknown. This chain joins TRBV7-2 and TRBJ2-2, with D perhaps assigned TRBD1 or TRBD2 (5 bases each). The source of this sequence is an adult woman who had mild COVID-19 (a few samples of this study predate the infection). Cell type and time point are not known. Sequencing used PBMCs or a T cell subset sorted from them (not recorded which). For the CDR3, the DNA is TGTGCCAGCAGCCATGAGGTGGGGGTGGCCGGGGAGCTGTTTTTT. Residues: CASSHEVGVAGELFF.